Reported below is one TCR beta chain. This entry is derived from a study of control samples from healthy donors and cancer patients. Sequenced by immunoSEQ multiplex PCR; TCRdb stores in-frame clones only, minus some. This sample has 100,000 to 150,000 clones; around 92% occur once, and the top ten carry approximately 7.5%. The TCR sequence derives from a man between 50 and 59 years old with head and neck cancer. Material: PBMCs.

The CDR3 coding sequence is TGTGCCAGCAGCGTAGTGTCCAATTCGAACACCGGGGAGCTGTTTTTT. This translates into CASSVVSNSNTGELFF. J is TRBJ2-2 and V is TRBV9; D is undetermined. V was cut by 0 bases and J by 0 bases, with 9 bases left in between. Germline-derived CDR1 and CDR2 are SGDLS and YYNGEE. The CDR3 extends over 16 amino acids.